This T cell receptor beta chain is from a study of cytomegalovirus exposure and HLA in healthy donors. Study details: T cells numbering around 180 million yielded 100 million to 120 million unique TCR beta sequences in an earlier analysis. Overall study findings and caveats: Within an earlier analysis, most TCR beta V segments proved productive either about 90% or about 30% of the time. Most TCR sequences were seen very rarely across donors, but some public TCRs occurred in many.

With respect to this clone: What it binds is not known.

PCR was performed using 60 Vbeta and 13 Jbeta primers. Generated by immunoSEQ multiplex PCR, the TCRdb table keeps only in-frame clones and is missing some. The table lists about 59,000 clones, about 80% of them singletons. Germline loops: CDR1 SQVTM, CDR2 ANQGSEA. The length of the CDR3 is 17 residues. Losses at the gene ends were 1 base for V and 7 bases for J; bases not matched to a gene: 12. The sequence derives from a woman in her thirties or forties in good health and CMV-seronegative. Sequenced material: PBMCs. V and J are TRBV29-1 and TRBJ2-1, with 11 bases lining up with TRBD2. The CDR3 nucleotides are TGCAGCGTTGAAGGGGGCACTAGCGGGAGAAGGAAGAATGAGCAGTTCTTC. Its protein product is CSVEGGTSGRRKNEQFF.